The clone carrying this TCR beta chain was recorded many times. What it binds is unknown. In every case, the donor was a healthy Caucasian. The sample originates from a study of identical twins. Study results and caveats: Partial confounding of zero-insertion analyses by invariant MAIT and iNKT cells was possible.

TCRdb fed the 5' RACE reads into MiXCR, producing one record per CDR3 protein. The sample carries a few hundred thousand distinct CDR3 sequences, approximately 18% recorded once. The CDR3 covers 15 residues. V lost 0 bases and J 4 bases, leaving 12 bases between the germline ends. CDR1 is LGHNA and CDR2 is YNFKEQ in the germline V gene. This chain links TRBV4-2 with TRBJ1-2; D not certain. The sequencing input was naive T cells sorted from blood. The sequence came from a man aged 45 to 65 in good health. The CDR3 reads CASSQEVGLAYGYTF. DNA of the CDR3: TGTGCCAGCAGCCAAGAAGTAGGGCTCGCCTATGGCTACACCTTC.